Below are 15 T cell receptor beta chains sequenced from a single sample in a study of cytomegalovirus exposure and HLA in healthy donors. Primers for the PCR totalled 60 Vbeta and 13 Jbeta. Clones were read by immunoSEQ multiplex PCR, and TCRdb kept only the in-frame ones, dropping some. This repertoire shows more than 90,000 clones, 65% to 80% found once; its top ten account for around 5%. The sequencing input was PBMCs. Receptors originate from a man aged 25 to 40 in good health and CMV-seropositive.

The J gene is TRBJ2-5, the V gene TRBV5-4, with TRBD2 identical over 8 bases. The V gene's germline CDR1 is SGHNT and CDR2 YYREEE (reference sequence). The CDR3 is 15 amino acids. V dropped 0 bases and J dropped 2; count of bases not matched to a gene: 3. DNA of the CDR3: TGTGCCAGCAGCTTGGGTAGCGGGAATCAAGAGACCCAGTACTTC. Translated: CASSLGSGNQETQYF. Variable domain in full (rest from reference TRBV5-4 and TRBJ2-5): ETGVTQSPTHLIKTRGQQVTLRCSSQSGHNTVSWYQQALGQGPQFIFQYYREEENGRGNFPPRFSGLQFPNYSSELNVNALELDDSALYLCASSLGSGNQETQYFGPGTRLLVL.

In its sample, this clone was seen a few times. The J gene is TRBJ1-4, the V gene TRBV6-6; D gene ambiguous. V lost 5 bases, J lost 6 bases, and 4 bases lay in between. Germline V gives CDR1 MNHNY, CDR2 SVGAGI (reference sequence). The CDR3 has 11 residues. Here the CDR3 DNA reads TGTGCCAGCAGTCCCTATGAAAAACTGTTTTTT. Amino acid sequence: CASSPYEKLFF.

In regard to this clone: No DNA is shown, since the ends of the CDR3 on it are uncertain; the CDR3 is the one TCRdb lists. The chain couples TRBV6-6 to TRBJ1-2; no check of the table's D call, TRBD1, against the DNA was made. The germline gives CDR1 MNHNY, CDR2 SVGAGI (reference sequence). A total of 12 residues make up the CDR3, ends included. CDR3 residues: CASDRGDYGCTF.

Comments on this clone: Its ends do not fully match the called genes, so a read error is possible. This chain links TRBV4-1 with TRBJ1-2; D is uncertain. Germline loops: CDR1 MGHRA, CDR2 YSYEKL. The CDR3 length is 16 residues. DNA of the CDR3: TGCGCCAGCAGCCAAGAAGACGGGAGGCCATACTATGGCTACCCCTTC. Its protein product is CASSQEDGRPYYGYPF.

This chain joins TRBV6-1 and TRBJ1-5; no definite D call. V was clipped by 5 bases and J by 6 bases, with 8 bases between them. Germline V CDR1 and CDR2: MNHNS, SASEGT. The CDR3 has 12 residues. The CDR3 DNA is TGTGCCAGCAGTTCTCGGGGTCAGCCCCAGCATTTT. Translating it yields CASSSRGQPQHF.

The chain is built from TRBV28 and TRBJ1-5; 7 nucleotides line up with TRBD1. The CDR3 runs 16 residues. After removal of 4 bases from V and 6 bases from J, the junction contained 12 bases not matched to a gene. Germline V CDR1 and CDR2: MDHEN, SYDVKM. For the CDR3, the DNA is TGTGCCAGCAGTTCACCTCCTACTAGACAGGGTCAGCCCCAGCATTTT. Its translation is CASSSPPTRQGQPQHF.

On this clone: Other nucleotide sequences from this sample produce the same CDR3. The chain employs TRBV2 and TRBJ2-2, with 7 nucleotides matching TRBD1. V lost 5 bases, J lost 3 bases, and 3 bases stayed unmatched. The CDR3 is 14 amino acids. Germline V CDR1 and CDR2: SNHLY, FYNNEI. The CDR3 nucleotides read TGTGCCAGCAGTCGACAGGGCGACACCGGGGAGCTGTTTTTT. It codes for CASSRQGDTGELFF.

The rearrangement uses TRBV2 and TRBJ2-7; a weak D match, TRBD1 (6 bases). Trimming shortened V by 5 bases and J by 3 bases, and 8 bases separated the two germline ends. This CDR3 is 12 amino acids long. CDR1 is SNHLY, CDR2 FYNNEI, per germline. As DNA, the CDR3 is TGTGCCAGCAGTTTGGACAGCTACGAGCAGTACTTC. Amino acid sequence: CASSLDSYEQYF.

The chain employs TRBV27 and TRBJ1-1; D is ambiguous. Looked up from germline, CDR1 is MNHEY and CDR2 is SMNVEV (reference sequence). This CDR3 spans 13 amino acids. V lost 8 bases, J lost 1 base, and 11 bases lay in between. The CDR3 coding sequence is TGTGCCAGCCGCACCAACAGGAACACTGAAGCTTTCTTT. As protein: CASRTNRNTEAFF.

In this sample, this clone turned up a few times. V usage is TRBV5-6 and J usage is TRBJ2-7; D possibly corresponds to TRBD2 (6 bases). CDR1 and CDR2 (germline): SGHDT, YYEEEE. This CDR3 comprises 14 residues. The V end was cut by 3 bases, the J end by 3 bases, with 13 bases between. The CDR3 loop is CASSWRGRNYEQYF. The CDR3 DNA sequence: TGTGCCAGCAGCTGGAGGGGTCGTAACTACGAGCAGTACTTC.

This clone was seen a handful of times. The chain joins TRBV6-1 to TRBJ1-1; D is unresolved. Trimming removed 6 bases at V and 0 bases at J, with 5 bases between. This CDR3 has 12 amino acids. Germline V gene sequence: CDR1 MNHNS, CDR2 SASEGT. CDR3 coding DNA: TGTGCCAGCAGCGAGATGAACACTGAAGCTTTCTTT. Amino acid sequence: CASSEMNTEAFF.

Here the CDR3 reads CASSQLGQKETQYF. Written as DNA, the CDR3 is TGTGCCAGCAGCCAACTGGGACAGAAAGAGACCCAGTACTTC. The chain links TRBV4-2 to TRBJ2-5; 7 nucleotides match TRBD1. Germline trimming cut 2 bases from V and 3 bases from J; bases unmatched to any gene: 3. The CDR3 spans 14 residues. Germline V lookup: CDR1 LGHNA, CDR2 YNFKEQ.

The chain is built from TRBV2 and TRBJ1-5; 8 positions agree with TRBD1. The V gene end was trimmed by 1 base and the J gene end by 6 bases; junction bases not matched to a gene: 8. The CDR3 contains 16 residues. CDR1 and CDR2 (germline): SNHLY, FYNNEI. The CDR3 bases are TGTGCCAGCAGTGAAGGATGGGGACAGGTCGGTCAGCCCCAGCATTTT. Translated, it gives CASSEGWGQVGQPQHF.

The rearrangement joins TRBV11-3 to TRBJ1-5, with 8 bases fitting TRBD1. Germline loops: CDR1 SGHNT, CDR2 YENEEA. CDR3 length: 15 amino acids. V gave up 3 bases and J gave up 6 bases; unmatched junction bases: 7. CDR3 loop: CASSFRQGTAQPQHF. CDR3 sequence (DNA): TGTGCCAGCAGCTTCCGACAGGGGACGGCTCAGCCCCAGCATTTT.

The chain couples TRBV7-2 to TRBJ2-3; 9 nucleotides align to TRBD2. The CDR3 has 16 amino acids. The germline gives CDR1 SGHTA, CDR2 FQGNSA. Germline trimming cut 2 bases from V and 4 bases from J; bases unmatched to any gene: 7. Here the CDR3 reads CASSLNRGGAADTQYF. DNA of the CDR3: TGTGCCAGCAGCTTAAATCGCGGGGGGGCTGCAGATACGCAGTATTTT.